This T cell receptor beta chain was recorded in a study of blood T cell repertoires in COVID-19. Study at large: Acute and convalescent COVID-19 samples came from the United States, Italy and Spain.

Methods used by the authors: Amplification of reference gene primers provided the estimated nucleated cell counts. Sequenced by immunoSEQ multiplex PCR; TCRdb stores in-frame clones only, minus some. V, J and clone size derive from that table, while D and trimming were established from the DNA sequence. The sample lists some 50,000 clones, 87% seen once, with under 5% in the top ten. From germline, CDR1 is DFQATT and CDR2 SNEGSKA (reference sequence). The V segment lost 6 bases and the J segment 6 bases; nucleotides outside the gene matches: 2. CDR3 length: 11 amino acids. The receptor was isolated from a man aged 45-65 years with acute or convalescent COVID-19. This sequence joins TRBV20-1 and TRBJ2-7; 10 positions match TRBD2. Sequenced: peripheral blood. CDR3 protein: CSATSGFEQYF. The CDR3 DNA follows: TGCAGTGCGACTAGCGGGTTCGAGCAGTACTTC.